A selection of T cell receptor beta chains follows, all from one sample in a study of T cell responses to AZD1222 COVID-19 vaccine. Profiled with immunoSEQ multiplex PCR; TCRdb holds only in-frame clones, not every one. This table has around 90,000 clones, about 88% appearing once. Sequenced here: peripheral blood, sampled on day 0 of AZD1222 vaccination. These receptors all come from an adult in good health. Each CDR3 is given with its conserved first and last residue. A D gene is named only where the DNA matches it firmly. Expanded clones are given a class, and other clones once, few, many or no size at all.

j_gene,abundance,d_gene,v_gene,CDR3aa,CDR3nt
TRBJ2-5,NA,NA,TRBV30,CAWSGGREETQYF,TGTGCCTGGAGTGGCGGAAGAGAAGAGACCCAGTACTTC
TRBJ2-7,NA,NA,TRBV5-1,CASSLGPGSSYEQYF,TGCGCCAGCAGCTTGGGCCCAGGGAGCTCCTACGAGCAGTACTTC
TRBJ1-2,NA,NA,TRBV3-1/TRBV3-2,CASSQDVGRDYGYTF,TGTGCCAGCAGCCAAGATGTCGGCAGGGATTATGGCTACACCTTC
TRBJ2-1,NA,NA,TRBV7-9,CASSYGQTARLSNEQFF,TGTGCCAGCAGCTACGGACAGACAGCTCGCCTAAGTAATGAGCAGTTCTTC
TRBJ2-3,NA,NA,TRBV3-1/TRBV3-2,CASSHITDTQYF,TGTGCCAGCAGCCATATAACAGATACGCAGTATTTT
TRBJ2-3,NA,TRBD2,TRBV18,CASSPPLAGATDTQYF,TGTGCCAGCTCACCACCACTAGCGGGGGCCACAGATACGCAGTATTTT
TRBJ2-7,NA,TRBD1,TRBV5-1,CASSSAGTGYHEQYF,TGCGCCAGCAGCTCCGCCGGGACAGGGTACCACGAGCAGTACTTC
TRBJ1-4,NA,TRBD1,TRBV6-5,CASSSPGTAEKLFF,TGTGCCAGCAGTTCTCCCGGGACAGCTGAAAAACTGTTTTTT
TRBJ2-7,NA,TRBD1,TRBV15,CATSRDMGTEYEQYF,TGTGCCACCAGCAGAGATATGGGGACAGAATACGAGCAGTACTTC
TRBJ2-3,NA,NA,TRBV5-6,CASSSLGPDTQYF,TGTGCCAGCAGCTCCTTAGGTCCAGATACGCAGTATTTT
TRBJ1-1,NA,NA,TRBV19,CASSIGESLTEAFF,TGTGCCAGTAGTATAGGCGAGAGTCTGACTGAAGCTTTCTTT
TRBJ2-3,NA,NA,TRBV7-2,CASSLAGRASTDTQYF,TGTGCCAGCAGCTTAGCGGGGAGAGCTAGCACAGATACGCAGTATTTT
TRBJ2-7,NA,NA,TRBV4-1,CASSQVGRQDHEQYF,TGCGCCAGCAGCCAAGTCGGGAGACAGGATCACGAGCAGTACTTC
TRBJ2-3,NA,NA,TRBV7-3,CASSPGGRPDTQYF,TGTGCCAGCAGCCCCGGGGGGCGTCCAGATACGCAGTATTTT
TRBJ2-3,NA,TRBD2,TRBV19,CASSFSGSTDTQYF,TGTGCCAGTAGTTTTAGCGGGAGCACAGATACGCAGTATTTT
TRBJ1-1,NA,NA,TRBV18,CASSPQGLQEAFF,TGTGCCAGCTCACCACAGGGGCTTCAAGAAGCTTTCTTT
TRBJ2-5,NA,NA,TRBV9,CASSLLGEETQYF,TGTGCCAGCAGCCTTCTGGGCGAAGAGACCCAGTACTTC
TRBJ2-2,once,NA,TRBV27,CASSLPGPNGELFF,TGTGCCAGCAGTTTACCCGGGCCCAACGGGGAGCTGTTTTTT
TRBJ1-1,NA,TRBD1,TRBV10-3,CAIREGQADTEAFF,TGTGCCATCCGTGAGGGACAGGCGGACACTGAAGCTTTCTTT
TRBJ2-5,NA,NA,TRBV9,CASSVEGGPGGETQYF,TGTGCCAGCAGCGTAGAGGGGGGGCCCGGTGGGGAGACCCAGTACTTC
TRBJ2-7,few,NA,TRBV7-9,CASSLIGTSGDEQYF,TGTGCCAGCAGTTTAATCGGGACCTCCGGGGACGAGCAGTACTTC
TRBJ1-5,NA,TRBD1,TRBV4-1,CASSQPDRGWNQPQHF,TGCGCCAGCAGCCAACCGGACAGGGGTTGGAATCAGCCCCAGCATTTT
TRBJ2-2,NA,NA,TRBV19,CASDRGAGTGELFF,TGTGCCAGTGATCGCGGGGCTGGAACCGGGGAGCTGTTTTTT
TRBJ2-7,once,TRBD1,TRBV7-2,CASSPRTGVGYEQYF,TGTGCCAGCAGCCCGAGGACAGGGGTTGGCTACGAGCAGTACTTC
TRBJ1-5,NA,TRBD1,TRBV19,CASSIEGGTPNQPQHF,TGTGCCAGTAGTATAGAAGGGGGCACCCCCAATCAGCCCCAGCATTTT
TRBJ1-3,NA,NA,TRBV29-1,CSVERGNSGNTIYF,TGCAGCGTTGAACGAGGGAACTCTGGAAACACCATATATTTT
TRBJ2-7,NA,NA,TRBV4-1,CASSQDNSISYEQYF,TGCGCCAGCAGCCAAGATAACTCGATTTCCTACGAGCAGTACTTC
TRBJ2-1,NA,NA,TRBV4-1,CASSQGGSSYNEQFF,TGCGCCAGCAGCCAAGGGGGGAGCTCCTACAATGAGCAGTTCTTC
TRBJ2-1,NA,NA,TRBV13,CASSPGAGGSSYNEQFF,TGTGCCAGCAGCCCAGGGGCAGGGGGGAGCTCCTACAATGAGCAGTTCTTC
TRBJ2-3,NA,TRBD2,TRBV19,CASSPWTSGEGDTQYF,TGTGCCAGTAGTCCCTGGACTAGCGGGGAAGGAGATACGCAGTATTTT
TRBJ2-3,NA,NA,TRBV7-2,CASSSTRQVDTQYF,TGTGCCAGCAGCTCGACTCGGCAGGTAGATACGCAGTATTTT
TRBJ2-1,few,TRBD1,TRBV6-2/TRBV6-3,CASSAGTGGYNEQFF,TGTGCCAGCAGCGCCGGGACAGGGGGGTACAATGAGCAGTTCTTC
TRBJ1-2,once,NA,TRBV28,CASSSYGRMLPYGYTF,TGTGCCAGCAGTTCCTACGGACGGATGCTACCCTATGGCTACACCTTC
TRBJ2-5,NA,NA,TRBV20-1,CSAREETQYF,TGCAGTGCTAGAGAAGAGACCCAGTACTTC
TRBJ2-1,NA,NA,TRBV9,CASSVDPPGAMDNEQFF,TGTGCCAGCAGCGTAGATCCCCCGGGGGCAATGGACAATGAGCAGTTCTTC
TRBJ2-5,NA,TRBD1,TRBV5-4,CASSPPKGRGPETQYF,TGTGCCAGCAGCCCCCCAAAGGGTAGGGGGCCGGAGACCCAGTACTTC
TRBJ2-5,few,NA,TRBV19,CASSQRTAIQETQYF,TGTGCCAGTAGTCAGCGGACAGCTATACAAGAGACCCAGTACTTC
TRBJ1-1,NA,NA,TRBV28,CASSPSGGMRTEAFF,TGTGCCAGCAGCCCCTCCGGAGGGATGCGGACTGAAGCTTTCTTT
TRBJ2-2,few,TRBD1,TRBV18,CASSPGTATGELFF,TGTGCCAGCTCACCCGGGACAGCCACCGGGGAGCTGTTTTTT
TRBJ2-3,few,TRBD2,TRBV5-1,CASSLARAGGTDTQYF,TGCGCCAGCAGCTTGGCCCGGGCGGGGGGCACAGATACGCAGTATTTT
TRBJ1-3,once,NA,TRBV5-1,CASSFGGFSGNTIYF,TGCGCCAGCAGCTTTGGGGGTTTTTCCGGAAACACCATATATTTT
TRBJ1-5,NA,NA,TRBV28,CASSLPKARPVGQPQHF,TGTGCCAGCAGCCTACCCAAGGCCAGGCCGGTTGGTCAGCCCCAGCATTTT
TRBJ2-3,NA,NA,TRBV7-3,CASSLSRGGGRADTQYF,TGTGCCAGCAGCTTATCTCGTGGAGGGGGCCGGGCAGATACGCAGTATTTT
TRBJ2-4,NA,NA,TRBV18,CASSFVQGTAESKNIQYF,TGTGCCAGCTCATTCGTACAGGGAACAGCTGAGTCCAAAAACATTCAGTACTTC
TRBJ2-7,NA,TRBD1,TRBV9,CASSADREIVYEQYF,TGTGCCAGCAGCGCCGACAGGGAGATAGTTTACGAGCAGTACTTC
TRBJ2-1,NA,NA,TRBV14,CASSQEGRYNEQFF,TGTGCCAGCAGCCAAGAGGGACGGTACAATGAGCAGTTCTTC
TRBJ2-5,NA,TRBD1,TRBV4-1,CASSQASRTGTKTQYF,TGCGCCAGCAGCCAAGCCTCAAGGACAGGGACGAAGACCCAGTACTTC
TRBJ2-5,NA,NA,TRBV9,CASSDQLPGFQETQYF,TGTGCCAGCAGCGACCAATTACCGGGATTCCAAGAGACCCAGTACTTC
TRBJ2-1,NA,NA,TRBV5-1,CASMQELSYNEQFF,TGCGCCAGCATGCAGGAACTATCCTACAATGAGCAGTTCTTC
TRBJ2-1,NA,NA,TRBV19,CASSTPGQPPDNEQFF,TGTGCCAGTAGTACCCCAGGACAGCCTCCTGACAATGAGCAGTTCTTC
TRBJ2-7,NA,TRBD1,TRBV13,CASSSDRGSYEQYF,TGTGCCAGCAGCTCGGACAGGGGAAGCTACGAGCAGTACTTC